This T cell receptor beta chain emerged from a study of shared clonotypes between healthy human individuals. Study-level background: Per donor, three plates held CD4 naive cells, three held CD4 memory, two held CD8 naive and one held CD8 memory.

TCRdb's table, derived via immunoSEQ multiplex PCR, lists solely in-frame clones and lacks some. The sample contains approximately 2.3 million clones, approximately 93% of which appear only once. There were no recent acute infections or vaccinations among the donors, who were healthy HIV-negative adults. Trimming removed 0 bases at V and 8 bases at J, with 10 bases between. CDR3 length: 13 residues. The germline V gene has CDR1 SGHAT and CDR2 FQNNGV. General study points: Approximately 4.5% was the fraction of naive CD4 clonotypes found shared across a few donors. The study found lower generation probabilities in non-shared clonotypes than in those shared by all four donors.

Details on this clone: As yet, its antigen is unknown.

This sequence was found in a man younger than 30 in good health. Some clones in this sample may be carry-over from other donors' samples. This chain links TRBV11-2 with TRBJ1-1; weak D call: TRBD1 (6 bases). Sequencing used naive CD4+ T cells from PBMCs. The subset here: CD45RA+ positively selected. The CDR3 DNA follows: TGTGCCAGCAGCTTAGACTATCAGGGGGAAGCTTTCTTT. Translation: CASSLDYQGEAFF.